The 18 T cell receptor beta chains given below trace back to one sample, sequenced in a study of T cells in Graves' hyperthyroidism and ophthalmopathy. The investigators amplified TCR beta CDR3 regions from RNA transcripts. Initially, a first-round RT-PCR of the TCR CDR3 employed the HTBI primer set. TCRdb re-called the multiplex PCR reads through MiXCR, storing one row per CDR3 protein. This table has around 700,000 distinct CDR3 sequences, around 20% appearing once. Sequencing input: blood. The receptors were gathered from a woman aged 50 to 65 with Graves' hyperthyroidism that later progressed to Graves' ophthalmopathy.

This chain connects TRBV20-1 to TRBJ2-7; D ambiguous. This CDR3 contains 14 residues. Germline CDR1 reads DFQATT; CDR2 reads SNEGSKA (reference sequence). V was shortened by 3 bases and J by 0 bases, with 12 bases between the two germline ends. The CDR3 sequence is CSARNSHTSYEQYF. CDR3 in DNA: TGCAGTGCTAGGAACTCCCATACCTCCTACGAGCAGTACTTC.

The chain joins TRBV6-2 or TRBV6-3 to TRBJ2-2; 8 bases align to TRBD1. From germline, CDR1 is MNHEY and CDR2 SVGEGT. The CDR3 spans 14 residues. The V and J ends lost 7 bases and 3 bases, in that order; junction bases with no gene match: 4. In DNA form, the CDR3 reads TGTGCCAGCAATTTGGACAGGGACACCGGGGAGCTGTTTTTT. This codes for CASNLDRDTGELFF.

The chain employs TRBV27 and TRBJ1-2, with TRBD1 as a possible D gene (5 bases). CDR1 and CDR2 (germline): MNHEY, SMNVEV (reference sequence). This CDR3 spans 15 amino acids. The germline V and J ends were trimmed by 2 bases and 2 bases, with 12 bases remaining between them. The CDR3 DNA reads TGTGCCAGCAGTTTAACACAGGTGGCAAACTATGGCTACACCTTC. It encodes CASSLTQVANYGYTF.

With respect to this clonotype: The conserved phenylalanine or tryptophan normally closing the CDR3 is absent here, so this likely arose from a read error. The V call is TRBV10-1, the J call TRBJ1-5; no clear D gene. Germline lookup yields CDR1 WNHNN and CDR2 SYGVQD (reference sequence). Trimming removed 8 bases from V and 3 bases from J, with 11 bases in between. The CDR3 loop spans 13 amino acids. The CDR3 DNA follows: TGCGCCAGCTCCAGTGGGAACAATCAGCCCCAGCATTTA. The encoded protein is CASSSGNNQPQHL.

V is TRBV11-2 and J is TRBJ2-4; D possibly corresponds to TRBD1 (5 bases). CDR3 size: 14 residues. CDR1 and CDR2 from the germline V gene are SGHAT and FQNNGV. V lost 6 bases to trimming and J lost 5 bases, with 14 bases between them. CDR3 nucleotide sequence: TGTGCCAGCAGTTCTCAGGGTTGGGAAAACATTCAGTACTTC. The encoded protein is CASSSQGWENIQYF.

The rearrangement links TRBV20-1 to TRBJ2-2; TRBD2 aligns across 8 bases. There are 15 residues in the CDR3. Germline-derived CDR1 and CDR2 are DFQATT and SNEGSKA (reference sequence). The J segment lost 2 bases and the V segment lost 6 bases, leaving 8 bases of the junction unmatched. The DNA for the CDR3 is TGCAGTGCGACCCGACTAGCGTTTAACACCGGGGAGCTGTTTTTT. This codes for CSATRLAFNTGELFF.

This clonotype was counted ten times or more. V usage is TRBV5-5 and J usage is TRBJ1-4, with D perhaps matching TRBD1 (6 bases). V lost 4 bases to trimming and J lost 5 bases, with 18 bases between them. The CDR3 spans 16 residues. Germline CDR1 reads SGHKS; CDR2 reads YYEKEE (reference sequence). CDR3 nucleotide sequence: TGTGCCAGCAGCCGGAGCTTAGGACAGAGGAATGAAAAACTGTTTTTT. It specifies CASSRSLGQRNEKLFF. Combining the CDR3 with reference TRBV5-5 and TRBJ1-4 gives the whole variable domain DAGVTQSPTHLIKTRGQQVTLRCSPISGHKSVSWYQQVLGQGPQFIFQYYEKEERGRGNFPDRFSARQFPNYSSELNVNALLLGDSALYLCASSRSLGQRNEKLFFGSGTQLSVL.

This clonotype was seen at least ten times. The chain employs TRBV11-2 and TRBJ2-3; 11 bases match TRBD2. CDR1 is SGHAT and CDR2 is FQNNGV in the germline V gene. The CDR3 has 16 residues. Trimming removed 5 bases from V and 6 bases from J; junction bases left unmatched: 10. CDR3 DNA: TGTGCCAGCAGCCCACTTAGCGGGGGGGTGTGGGATACGCAGTATTTT. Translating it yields CASSPLSGGVWDTQYF.

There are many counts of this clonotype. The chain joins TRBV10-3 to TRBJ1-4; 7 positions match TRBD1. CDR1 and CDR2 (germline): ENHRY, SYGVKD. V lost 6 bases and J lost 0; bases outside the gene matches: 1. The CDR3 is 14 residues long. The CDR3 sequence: CAISGTATNEKLFF. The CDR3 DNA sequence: TGTGCCATCAGCGGGACAGCAACTAATGAAAAACTGTTTTTT.

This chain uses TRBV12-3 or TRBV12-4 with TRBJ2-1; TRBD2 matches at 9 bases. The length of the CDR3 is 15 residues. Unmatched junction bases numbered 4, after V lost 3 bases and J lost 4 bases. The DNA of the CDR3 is TGTGCCAGCAGTTTCGGCGGGGGGGGATACAATGAGCAGTTCTTC. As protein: CASSFGGGGYNEQFF.

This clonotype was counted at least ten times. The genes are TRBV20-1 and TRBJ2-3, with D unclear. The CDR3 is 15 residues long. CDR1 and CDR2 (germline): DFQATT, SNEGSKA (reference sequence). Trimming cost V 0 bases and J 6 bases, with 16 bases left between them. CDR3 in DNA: TGCAGTGCTAGAGATCCGTTGGGCGATGATGATACGCAGTATTTT. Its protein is CSARDPLGDDDTQYF.

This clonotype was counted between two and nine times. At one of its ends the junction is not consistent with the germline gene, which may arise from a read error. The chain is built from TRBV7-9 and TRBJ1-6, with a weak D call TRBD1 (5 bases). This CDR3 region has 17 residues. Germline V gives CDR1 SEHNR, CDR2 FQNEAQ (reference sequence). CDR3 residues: CASSQGGQGSYNSPLHF. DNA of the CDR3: TGTGCCAGCAGCCAAGGAGGGCAGGGCTCCTATAATTCACCTCTCCACTTT.

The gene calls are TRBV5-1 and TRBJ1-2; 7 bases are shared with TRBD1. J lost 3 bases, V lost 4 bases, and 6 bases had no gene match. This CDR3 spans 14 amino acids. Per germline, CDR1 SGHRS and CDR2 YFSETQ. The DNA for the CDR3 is TGCGCCAGCAGCCCGACAGGACAGGACTATGGCTACACCTTC. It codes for CASSPTGQDYGYTF.

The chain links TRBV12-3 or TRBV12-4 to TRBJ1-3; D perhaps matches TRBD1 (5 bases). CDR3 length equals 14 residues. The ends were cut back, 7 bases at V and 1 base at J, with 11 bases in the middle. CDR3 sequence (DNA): TGTGCCAGCACTCGCTCAGGGTCTGGAAACACCATATATTTT. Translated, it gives CASTRSGSGNTIYF.

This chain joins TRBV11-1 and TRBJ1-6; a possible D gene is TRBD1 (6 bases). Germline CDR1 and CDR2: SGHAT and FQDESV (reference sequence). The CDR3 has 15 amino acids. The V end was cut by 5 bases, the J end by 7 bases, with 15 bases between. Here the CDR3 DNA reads TGTGCCAGCAGCACCTCACAGGGCCACAATTCACCCCTCCACTTT. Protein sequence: CASSTSQGHNSPLHF.

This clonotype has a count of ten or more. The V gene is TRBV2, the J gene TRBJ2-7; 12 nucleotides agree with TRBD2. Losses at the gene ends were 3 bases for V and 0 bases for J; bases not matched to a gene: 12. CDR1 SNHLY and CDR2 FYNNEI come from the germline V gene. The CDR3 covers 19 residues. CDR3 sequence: CASSEPQGLAGTLSYEQYF. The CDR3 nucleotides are TGTGCCAGCAGTGAGCCCCAGGGACTAGCGGGCACGCTCTCCTACGAGCAGTACTTC.

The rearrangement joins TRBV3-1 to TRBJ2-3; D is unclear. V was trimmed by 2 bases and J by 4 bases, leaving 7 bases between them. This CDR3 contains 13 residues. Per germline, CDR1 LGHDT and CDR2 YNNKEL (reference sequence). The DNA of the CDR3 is TGTGCCAGCAGCCAACGGGCAGCAGATACGCAGTATTTT. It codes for CASSQRAADTQYF.

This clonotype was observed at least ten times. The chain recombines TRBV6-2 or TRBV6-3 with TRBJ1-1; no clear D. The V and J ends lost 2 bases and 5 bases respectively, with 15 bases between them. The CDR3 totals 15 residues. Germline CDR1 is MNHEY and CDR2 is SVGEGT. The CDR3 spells CASSYRASAATEAFF. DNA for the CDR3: TGTGCCAGCAGTTACCGCGCGTCGGCCGCAACTGAAGCTTTCTTT.